This T cell receptor beta chain was observed in a study of T cell responses to AZD1222 COVID-19 vaccine. Whole-study findings and limits: Donor demographics were predominantly white British with a female majority; clonal diversity may be underestimated.

A remark on this clone: Its antigen is not identified.

Sequencing used immunoSEQ multiplex PCR; TCRdb keeps in-frame clones, though not all of them. The sample lists tens of thousands of clones; 65% to 80% were seen once. This CDR3 has 17 amino acids. J lost 4 bases, V lost 0 bases, and 9 bases had no gene match. Germline assignment: CDR1 MGHRA and CDR2 YSYEKL. The chain combines TRBV4-1 with TRBJ2-1, with TRBD2 matching over 7 bases. The clonotype comes from an adult in good health. Sequencing used peripheral blood, obtained on day 0 of AZD1222 vaccination. This CDR3 reads CASSQDQTGGAYNEQFF. CDR3 in DNA: TGCGCCAGCAGCCAAGATCAGACGGGGGGAGCATACAATGAGCAGTTCTTC.